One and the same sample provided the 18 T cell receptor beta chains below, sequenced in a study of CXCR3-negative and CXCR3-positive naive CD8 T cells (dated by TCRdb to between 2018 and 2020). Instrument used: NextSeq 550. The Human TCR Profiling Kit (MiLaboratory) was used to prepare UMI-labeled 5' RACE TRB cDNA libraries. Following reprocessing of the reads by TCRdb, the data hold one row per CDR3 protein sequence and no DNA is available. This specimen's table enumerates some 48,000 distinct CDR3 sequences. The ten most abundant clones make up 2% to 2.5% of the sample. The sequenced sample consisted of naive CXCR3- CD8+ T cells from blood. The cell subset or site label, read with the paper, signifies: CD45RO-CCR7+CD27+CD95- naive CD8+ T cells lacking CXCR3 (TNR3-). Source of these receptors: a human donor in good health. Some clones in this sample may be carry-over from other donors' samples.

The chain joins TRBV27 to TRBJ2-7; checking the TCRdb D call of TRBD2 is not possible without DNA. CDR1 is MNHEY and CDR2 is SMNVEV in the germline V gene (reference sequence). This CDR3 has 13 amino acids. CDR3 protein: CASSSGLAGEQYF.

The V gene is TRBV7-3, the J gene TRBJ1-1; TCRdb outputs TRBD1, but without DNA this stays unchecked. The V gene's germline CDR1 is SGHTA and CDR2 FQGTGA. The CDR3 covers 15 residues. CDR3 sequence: CASSLLRVRGTEAFF.

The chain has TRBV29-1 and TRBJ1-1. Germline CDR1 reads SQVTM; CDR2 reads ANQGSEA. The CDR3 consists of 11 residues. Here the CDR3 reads CSVAVNTEAFF.

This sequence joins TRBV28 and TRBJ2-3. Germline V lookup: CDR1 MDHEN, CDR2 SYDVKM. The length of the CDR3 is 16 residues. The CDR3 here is CASSLEVKVVTDTQYF.

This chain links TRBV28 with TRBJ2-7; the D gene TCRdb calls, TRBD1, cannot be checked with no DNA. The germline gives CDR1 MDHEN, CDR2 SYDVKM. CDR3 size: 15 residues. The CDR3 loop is CASRPLQGATYEQYF.

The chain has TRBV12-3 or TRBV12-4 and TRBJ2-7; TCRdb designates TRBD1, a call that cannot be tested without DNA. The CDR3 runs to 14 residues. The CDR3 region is CASSLTGVSYEQYF.

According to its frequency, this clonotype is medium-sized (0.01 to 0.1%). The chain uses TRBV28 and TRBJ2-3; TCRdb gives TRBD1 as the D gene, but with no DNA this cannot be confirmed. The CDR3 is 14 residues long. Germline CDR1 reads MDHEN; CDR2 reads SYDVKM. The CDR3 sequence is CASSFVAGTDTQYF.

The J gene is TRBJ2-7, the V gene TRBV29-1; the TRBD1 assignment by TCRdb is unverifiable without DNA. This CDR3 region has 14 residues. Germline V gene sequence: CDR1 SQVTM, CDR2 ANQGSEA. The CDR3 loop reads CSVEAGGRSYEQYF.

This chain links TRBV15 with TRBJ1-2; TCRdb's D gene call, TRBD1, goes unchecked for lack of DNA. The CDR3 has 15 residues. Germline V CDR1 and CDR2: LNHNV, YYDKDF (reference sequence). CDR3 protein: CATSRDAQGNYGYTF.

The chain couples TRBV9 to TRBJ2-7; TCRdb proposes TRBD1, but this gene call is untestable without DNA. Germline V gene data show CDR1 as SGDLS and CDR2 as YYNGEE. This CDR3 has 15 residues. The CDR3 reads CASSVRGGQNYEQYF.

The CDR3 sequence: CASSSVDRADFYGYTF. The genes are TRBV6-2 or TRBV6-3 and TRBJ1-2; the TCRdb D gene call, TRBD1, has no DNA to confirm it. Germline V lookup: CDR1 MNHEY, CDR2 SVGEGT. The CDR3 covers 16 residues.

This chain's CDR3 is CASSLAYSGYEQYF. This chain joins TRBV4-1 and TRBJ2-7. This CDR3 contains 14 residues. Germline V gene lookup returns CDR1 MGHRA and CDR2 YSYEKL.

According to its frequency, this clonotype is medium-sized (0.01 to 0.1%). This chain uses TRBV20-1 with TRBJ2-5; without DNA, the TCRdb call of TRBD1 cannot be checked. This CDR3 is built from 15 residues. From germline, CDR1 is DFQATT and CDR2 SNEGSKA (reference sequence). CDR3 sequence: CSARDGRTEQETQYF.

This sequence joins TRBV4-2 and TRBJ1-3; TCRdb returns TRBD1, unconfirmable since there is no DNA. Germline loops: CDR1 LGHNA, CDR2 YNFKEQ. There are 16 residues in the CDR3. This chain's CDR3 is CASSQARGLAGNTIYF.

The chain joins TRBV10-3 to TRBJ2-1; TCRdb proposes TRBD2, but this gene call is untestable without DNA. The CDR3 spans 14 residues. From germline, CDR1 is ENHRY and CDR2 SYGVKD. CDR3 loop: CAISEAGGGGEQFF.

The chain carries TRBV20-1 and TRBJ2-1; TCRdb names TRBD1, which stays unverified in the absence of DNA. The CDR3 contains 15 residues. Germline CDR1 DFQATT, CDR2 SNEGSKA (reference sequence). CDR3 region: CSAREGGADYNEQFF.

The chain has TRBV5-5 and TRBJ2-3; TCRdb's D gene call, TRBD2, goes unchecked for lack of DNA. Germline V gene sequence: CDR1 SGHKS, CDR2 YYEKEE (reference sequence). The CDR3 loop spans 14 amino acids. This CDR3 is CASSLEAGADTQYF.

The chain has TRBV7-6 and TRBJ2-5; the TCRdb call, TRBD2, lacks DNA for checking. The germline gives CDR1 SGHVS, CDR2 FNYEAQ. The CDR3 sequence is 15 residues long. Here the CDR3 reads CASSPREGRLETQYF.